This T cell receptor beta chain was found in a study of shared clonotypes between healthy human individuals. Points from the study as a whole: Memory subsets generally showed lower estimated richness than naive subsets. It was the non-shared clonotypes that had lower generation probabilities than clonotypes shared by all four donors. Clonotype sharing among donors was thought likely to change with sequencing depth.

Per germline, CDR1 MNHNY and CDR2 SVGAGI (reference sequence). CDR3 length equals 14 residues. V gave up 2 bases and J gave up 6 bases, with 10 bases separating them. The sample holds one count of this clone. Its antigen is undetermined. Naive-designated CD8 cells lacked CD45RO, were positively enriched for CCR7, and omitted terminally differentiated effector memory CD45RA+ cells. Under the authors' procedure: From ImmunoSEQ came sequences covering only the junction and carrying no quality scores, so filtering differed. Method: immunoSEQ multiplex PCR; TCRdb's copy keeps in-frame clones and lacks some. D and trimming come from the DNA, and the V and J calls and clone size come from that table. In the table there are about 2,100,000 clones, around 93% of which are singletons.

Sequenced material: naive CD8+ T cells from PBMCs. The V gene is TRBV6-6, the J gene TRBJ2-2, with D hard to call. The clonotype comes from a man between 18 and 35 years old in good health. Some clones in this sample may be carry-over from other donors' samples. The CDR3 protein is CASSYEGLAGELFF. CDR3 DNA: TGTGCCAGCAGTTACGAAGGGTTGGCCGGGGAGCTGTTTTTT.